Following are 5 T cell receptor beta chains from one sample sequenced in a study of T-cell reconstitution after alpha-beta-depleted transplantation in children (dated by TCRdb to 2015 to 2016). The library came from PCR. Sequencing was performed on an Illumina HiSeq 2500. TCR libraries were prepared with molecular barcoding, using unique molecular identifiers to normalize TCRbeta repertoire quantification. TCRdb ran its own pipeline on the public reads, namely fastp trimming at Q25 and MiXCR clone calling, and kept in-frame beta chains. All rows with the same CDR3 protein become a single entry with the most common DNA and genes. This sample holds about a million distinct CDR3 sequences; 25% to 35% were observed only once. Jointly, the top ten make up roughly 27% of the sample. Reading the label with the study, this specimen's treatment or condition is: allogeneic hematopoietic cell transplantation with graft depleted of TCRalphabeta T cells and CD19 B cells.

Sample: PBMCs, mostly from graft donor cells, taken 360 days after TCRalphabeta/CD19-depleted stem cell transplant. The receptor set was obtained from a boy in the first two years of life who had a stem cell transplant for SCID, so the T cells may come from the graft donor.

The table lists this clonotype with a few counts. The V gene is TRBV5-1, the J gene TRBJ2-7; 7 positions match TRBD2. The V and J ends lost 0 bases and 3 bases, in that order; junction bases with no gene match: 6. The CDR3 length is 15 residues. The germline V gene has CDR1 SGHRS and CDR2 YFSETQ. CDR3 nucleotides: TGCGCCAGCAGCTTGGATGGGCGGGGGTTCTACGAGCAGTACTTC. As protein: CASSLDGRGFYEQYF.

In this sample, this clonotype turned up a few times. CDR3 in DNA: TGTGCCACCTCCTCCGGCGTGTACCAAGAGACCCAGTACTTC. Translated: CATSSGVYQETQYF. The V and J genes are TRBV7-3 and TRBJ2-5; D remains ambiguous. V shed 10 bases and J shed 0 bases, with 15 bases lying between them. The length of the CDR3 is 14 residues. Germline CDR1 SGHTA, CDR2 FQGTGA.

The V and J genes are TRBV4-3 and TRBJ2-5, with a tentative D call TRBD2 (6 bases). CDR1 is LGHNA and CDR2 is YSLEER in the germline V gene. The CDR3 extends over 17 amino acids. The V end lost 0 bases, the J end lost 1 base, and 15 bases lay between the germline ends. CDR3 in amino acids: CASSQDKMAGPQETQYF. DNA of the CDR3: TGCGCCAGCAGCCAAGATAAGATGGCGGGGCCCCAAGAGACCCAGTACTTC.

This clonotype was seen a handful of times. The J gene is TRBJ2-7, the V gene TRBV27, with 9 positions matching TRBD1. J gave up 4 bases and V 0 bases, and 4 bases lay outside the gene matches. The CDR3 loop spans 15 amino acids. The germline V gene encodes CDR1 MNHEY and CDR2 SMNVEV (reference sequence). CDR3: CASSLSPGQGYEQYF. The CDR3 DNA follows: TGTGCCAGCAGTTTATCTCCGGGACAGGGTTACGAGCAGTACTTC.

The chain employs TRBV2 and TRBJ2-1; D might be TRBD1 or TRBD2, each matching 5 bases. The CDR3 runs 16 residues. Germline assignment: CDR1 SNHLY and CDR2 FYNNEI. Trimming removed 7 bases from V and 7 bases from J, with 23 bases in between. The CDR3 region has the DNA TGTGCCAGCATTTATTTCCTCCAGGGAGAATTAAATGAGCAGTTCTTC. Protein product: CASIYFLQGELNEQFF.